This passage covers 20 T cell receptor beta chains from one sample sequenced in a study of blood T cells in healthy people across ages. A second PCR, run for about 7 to 11 cycles, used a sample-barcoded 5' primer plus a J-beta primer mix. One entry per CDR3 protein results from TCRdb running MiXCR on the 5' RACE reads. The profile shows 600,000 to 850,000 distinct CDR3 sequences, 43% of them singletons. Sequenced input: blood. The receptors stem from a woman in her sixties or seventies in good health.

Remarks on this clonotype: This may be a read error, as it is one base from a much larger clone. This rearrangement joins TRBV7-2 to TRBJ2-5; TRBD2 matches 8 bases. Germline CDR1 reads SGHTA; CDR2 reads FQGNSA. V gave up 4 bases and J gave up 11 bases; unmatched junction bases: 12. This CDR3 is built from 14 residues. Here the CDR3 DNA reads TGTGCCAGCAGCTCAACAGCGGGGGTCAATGAGCAGTACTTC. Residues: CASSSTAGVNEQYF.

This sequence joins TRBV20-1 and TRBJ2-3, with 11 positions matching TRBD2. Trimming took 4 bases from V and 4 from J; bases not matched to a gene: 4. Germline V CDR1 and CDR2: DFQATT, SNEGSKA (reference sequence). CDR3 size: 14 residues. The CDR3 DNA reads as TGCAGTGCTACACTAGCGGGGGTACCAGATACGCAGTATTTT. Translated: CSATLAGVPDTQYF.

The chain recombines TRBV5-6 with TRBJ2-7; unclear D gene. Per the germline V gene, CDR1 is SGHDT and CDR2 is YYEEEE. The CDR3 consists of 14 residues. Trimming stripped 4 bases from V and 1 base from J, with 12 bases between. The CDR3 region is CASSQPPRSYEQYF. The CDR3 nucleotides read TGTGCCAGCAGCCAACCCCCCAGGTCCTACGAGCAGTACTTC.

This clonotype was picked up many times. The chain joins TRBV12-3 or TRBV12-4 to TRBJ2-4, with a weak D call TRBD1 (6 bases). The ends were cut back, 6 bases at V and 7 bases at J, with 13 bases in the middle. There are 13 residues in the CDR3. As DNA, the CDR3 is TGTGCCAGCAGCTCAGGGGTGGGGAACATTCAGTACTTC. Its protein is CASSSGVGNIQYF.

As to this clonotype: A much bigger clone sits one base away, suggesting this may be a read error. This sequence joins TRBV7-7 and TRBJ2-1, with D possibly called TRBD1 or TRBD2 (5 bases each). The CDR3 consists of 17 residues. Germline CDR1 SSHAT, CDR2 FNYEAQ (reference sequence). CDR3 region: CASSPGTSLSSYNGQFF. The CDR3 DNA sequence: TGTGCTAGCAGCCCCGGGACCTCTTTAAGCTCCTACAATGGGCAGTTCTTC.

The chain is built from TRBV7-2 and TRBJ2-5; TRBD2 matches at 8 bases. Germline V CDR1 and CDR2: SGHTA, FQGNSA. Trimming at V came to 0 bases and at J to 5 bases, leaving 11 bases not matched to a gene. The CDR3 has 17 amino acids. CDR3 region: CASSLAETRGARETQYF. The CDR3 nucleotides read TGTGCCAGCAGCTTAGCTGAGACGCGGGGGGCGAGGGAGACCCAGTACTTC.

This clonotype turned up a few times. The chain uses TRBV4-3 and TRBJ2-7; 11 bases are a match to TRBD1. The CDR3 has 15 amino acids. V dropped 4 bases and J dropped 3; count of bases not matched to a gene: 5. CDR1 and CDR2 (germline): LGHNA, YSLEER. The CDR3 nucleotides read TGCGCCAGCAGCCTAGGACAGGGGGCAAACTACGAGCAGTACTTC. Translated, it gives CASSLGQGANYEQYF.

This clonotype was seen a handful of times. This chain connects TRBV20-1 to TRBJ2-7; the match to TRBD2 covers 9 bases. The V and J ends lost 3 bases and 6 bases, in that order; junction bases with no gene match: 12. Germline CDR1 reads DFQATT; CDR2 reads SNEGSKA (reference sequence). The CDR3 loop spans 15 amino acids. The CDR3 here is CSASAIGRGGPEQYF. The CDR3 nucleotides are TGCAGTGCTAGTGCCATTGGGCGGGGGGGCCCCGAGCAGTACTTC.

The chain has TRBV5-1 and TRBJ2-3; 7 bases agree with TRBD1. The germline V gene encodes CDR1 SGHRS and CDR2 YFSETQ. The CDR3 runs 15 residues. Unmatched junction bases numbered 5, after V lost 0 bases and J lost 4 bases. The CDR3 bases are TGCGCCAGCAGCTTGGAGGGGGCCGGCCCAGATACGCAGTATTTT. This codes for CASSLEGAGPDTQYF.

The chain joins TRBV27 to TRBJ2-7; 10 bases line up with TRBD1. CDR1 is MNHEY, CDR2 SMNVEV, per germline (reference sequence). Trimming took 6 bases from V and 10 from J; bases not matched to a gene: 9. The CDR3 has 13 residues. CDR3 in DNA: TGTGCCAGCAGGCCCGGGACAGGGGAGGCCCAGTACTTC. This sequence encodes CASRPGTGEAQYF.

This clonotype has at least ten counts. The gene calls are TRBV5-4 and TRBJ1-5, with D unresolved. The CDR3 consists of 11 residues. Trimming pared 2 bases from V and 9 bases from J, leaving 6 bases between. Germline CDR1 SGHNT, CDR2 YYREEE (reference sequence). CDR3 DNA sequence: TGTGCCAGCAGCTTTCGGTCGCCCCAGCATTTT. Translating it yields CASSFRSPQHF.

This clonotype was counted only a few times. The J gene is TRBJ2-1, the V gene TRBV3-1, with TRBD1 matching over 9 bases. The junction had 6 bases not matched to a gene; V was cut back by 4 bases and J by 5 bases. Germline CDR1 is LGHDT and CDR2 is YNNKEL (reference sequence). The CDR3 contains 15 residues. The CDR3 protein is CASSLLGDRDNEQFF. DNA of the CDR3: TGTGCCAGCAGCCTCCTCGGGGACAGGGACAATGAGCAGTTCTTC.

The rearrangement links TRBV20-1 to TRBJ1-4; D not resolved. CDR3 length equals 13 residues. The ends were cut back, 6 bases at V and 7 bases at J, with 15 bases in the middle. Per the germline V gene, CDR1 is DFQATT and CDR2 is SNEGSKA (reference sequence). The CDR3 is CSAGSFNGEKLFF. CDR3 bases: TGCAGTGCCGGGTCCTTTAACGGTGAAAAACTGTTTTTT.

This sequence joins TRBV27 and TRBJ2-5; a weak D match, TRBD1 (6 bases). The CDR3 loop spans 15 amino acids. V was clipped by 9 bases and J by 4 bases, with 21 bases between them. Per germline, CDR1 MNHEY and CDR2 SMNVEV (reference sequence). CDR3 in amino acids: CARKKLWGRGETQYF. The CDR3 nucleotides are TGTGCCAGGAAGAAATTGTGGGGGCGAGGAGAGACCCAGTACTTC.

There are a few counts of this clonotype. V and J are TRBV30 and TRBJ1-2; 8 positions match TRBD1. In germline, CDR1 is GTSNPN, CDR2 SVGIG (reference sequence). Trimming removed 3 bases from V and 4 bases from J; junction bases left unmatched: 7. The CDR3 is made up of 14 amino acids. CDR3 nucleotides: TGTGCCTGGAGAATTACAGGGGGTAGCTATGGCTACACCTTC. Residues: CAWRITGGSYGYTF.

This clonotype is a singleton in its sample. The rearrangement links TRBV18 to TRBJ2-1, with 8 nucleotides matching TRBD1. Germline V gene data show CDR1 as KGHSH and CDR2 as LQKENI. V was clipped by 5 bases and J by 6 bases; unmatched bases: 9. The CDR3 consists of 15 residues. The CDR3 nucleotides read TGTGCCAGCTCATACGGACAGGGCTGGAGCAATGAGCAGTTCTTC. Its protein product is CASSYGQGWSNEQFF. The whole variable domain, filled in from reference TRBV18 and TRBJ2-1, reads NAGVMQNPRHLVRRRGQEARLRCSPMKGHSHVYWYRQLPEEGLKFMVYLQKENIIDESGMPKERFSAEFPKEGPSILRIQQVVRGDSAAYFCASSYGQGWSNEQFFGPGTRLTVL.

This clonotype was seen more than once but under ten times. V gene TRBV4-3 combines with J gene TRBJ2-6; unclear D gene. Germline CDR1 and CDR2: LGHNA and YSLEER. V lost 1 base, J lost 3 bases, and 1 base lay in between. CDR3 size: 13 residues. CDR3 loop: CASSQGGANVLTF. The CDR3 bases are TGCGCCAGCAGCCAAGGTGGGGCCAACGTCCTGACTTTC.

The V gene is TRBV21-1, the J gene TRBJ2-1. TRBV21-1 has pseudogene status. CDR3 length: 17 residues. The CDR3, as DNA: TGTGCCGGCAGCAAAAACCTGCAAGGTCTTACCTACAATGAGCAGTTCTTC. Amino acid sequence: CAGSKNLQGLTYNEQFF.

Remarks on this clonotype: The junction departs from germline at one end; a sequencing error may be responsible. This sequence joins TRBV12-3 or TRBV12-4 and TRBJ1-5; D is unresolved. The CDR3 loop spans 13 amino acids. The CDR3 coding sequence is TGTGCCAGCAGTTTAGGTTCTAATCAGCCCCGGCATTTT. Translation: CASSLGSNQPRHF.

This clonotype showed up many times. V usage is TRBV5-6 and J usage is TRBJ2-1; 9 bases match TRBD2. The germline CDR1 and CDR2 sequences are SGHDT and YYEEEE. The CDR3 totals 15 residues. V trimming: 2 bases; J trimming: 6 bases; junction bases outside the gene matches: 6. The CDR3 loop is CASSLGLAGTNEQFF. The CDR3, as DNA: TGTGCCAGCAGCTTAGGGCTAGCGGGGACCAATGAGCAGTTCTTC.